This TCR beta chain was sequenced for a study of CD8 T cells in ankylosing spondylitis. Study observations and caveats: Enrichment of disease-linked clones was reportedly significant in matched ankylosing spondylitis synovial fluid. Seemingly distinctive of ankylosing spondylitis blood was a TCR beta motif formed by eight highly homologous variants. Disease-linked clones, CD8+, were relatively rare in peripheral blood.

Quantitative 5'-RACE with molecular barcodes was used to make the TCR beta libraries. TCRdb re-called the 5' RACE reads through MiXCR, storing one row per CDR3 protein. This table holds some 270,000 distinct CDR3 sequences, about 20% found once. Note on this clonotype: Its cognate antigen is unknown.

The receptor's source is a male donor with ankylosing spondylitis or in good health (not recorded which). Specimen: blood, either unsorted or a sorted T cell fraction (not recorded which).

DNA for the CDR3: TGTGCCATCAGTGAGTCTTTTGGCGGGAGCCTCAATGAGCAGTTCTTC. Its protein is CAISESFGGSLNEQFF. This chain connects TRBV10-3 to TRBJ2-1; 7 nucleotides agree with TRBD2. CDR1 ENHRY and CDR2 SYGVKD come from the germline V gene. This CDR3 is 16 amino acids long. V shed 0 bases, J shed 6 bases, and the junction held 8 bases outside the gene matches.